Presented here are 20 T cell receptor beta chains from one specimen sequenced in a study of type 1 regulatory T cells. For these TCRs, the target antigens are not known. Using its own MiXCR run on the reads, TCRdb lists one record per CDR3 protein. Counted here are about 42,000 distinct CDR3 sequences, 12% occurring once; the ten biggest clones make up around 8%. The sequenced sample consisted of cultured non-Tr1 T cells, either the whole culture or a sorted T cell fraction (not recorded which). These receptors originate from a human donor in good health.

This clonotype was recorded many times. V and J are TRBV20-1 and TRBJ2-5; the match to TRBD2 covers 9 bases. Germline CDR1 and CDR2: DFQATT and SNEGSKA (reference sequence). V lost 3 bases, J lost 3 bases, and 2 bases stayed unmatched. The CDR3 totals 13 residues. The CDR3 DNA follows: TGCAGTGCTAGGACTAGCGGAGAAGAGACCCAGTACTTC. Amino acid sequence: CSARTSGEETQYF.

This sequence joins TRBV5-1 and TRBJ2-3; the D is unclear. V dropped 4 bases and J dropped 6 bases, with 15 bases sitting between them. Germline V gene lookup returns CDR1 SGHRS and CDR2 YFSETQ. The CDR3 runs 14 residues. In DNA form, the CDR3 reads TGCGCCAGCAGCCCCGACTTCAGCGTTGATACGCAGTATTTT. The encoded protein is CASSPDFSVDTQYF.

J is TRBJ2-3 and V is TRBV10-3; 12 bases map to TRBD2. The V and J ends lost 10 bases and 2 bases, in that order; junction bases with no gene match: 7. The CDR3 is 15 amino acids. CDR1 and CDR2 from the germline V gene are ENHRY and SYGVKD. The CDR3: CATMGLAGSTDTQYF. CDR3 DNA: TGTGCCACGATGGGACTAGCGGGCTCCACAGATACGCAGTATTTT.

CDR3 region: CASRLEPGGTEKLFF. The DNA of the CDR3 is TGTGCCAGCAGACTAGAACCCGGAGGAACCGAAAAACTGTTTTTT. The chain has TRBV7-2 and TRBJ1-4; no definite D call. The CDR3 covers 15 residues. Deletions cut 6 bases from V and 8 bases from J, with 19 bases between. Germline CDR1 and CDR2: SGHTA and FQGNSA.

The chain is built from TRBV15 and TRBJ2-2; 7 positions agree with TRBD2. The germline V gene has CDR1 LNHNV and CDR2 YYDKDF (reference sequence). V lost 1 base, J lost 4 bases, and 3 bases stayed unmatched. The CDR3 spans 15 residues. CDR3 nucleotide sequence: TGTGCCACCAGCAGAGCTAGCGGACCCACCGGGGAGCTGTTTTTT. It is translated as CATSRASGPTGELFF.

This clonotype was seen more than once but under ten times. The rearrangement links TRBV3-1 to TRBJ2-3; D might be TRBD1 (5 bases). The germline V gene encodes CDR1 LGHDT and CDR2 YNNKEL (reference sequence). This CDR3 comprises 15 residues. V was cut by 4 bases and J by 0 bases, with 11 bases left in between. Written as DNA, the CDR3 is TGTGCCAGCAGCCCTACAGGAACTAGCACAGATACGCAGTATTTT. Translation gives CASSPTGTSTDTQYF.

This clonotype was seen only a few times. The CDR3 sequence is CASSSGQGATGELFF. The CDR3, as DNA: TGTGCCAGCTCGTCGGGACAGGGGGCAACCGGGGAGCTGTTTTTT. The chain uses TRBV18 and TRBJ2-2; 12 bases line up with TRBD1. Germline V gene data show CDR1 as KGHSH and CDR2 as LQKENI. Trimming took 6 bases from V and 5 from J; bases not matched to a gene: 4. CDR3 length: 15 amino acids. Together with reference TRBV18 and TRBJ2-2, the CDR3 gives the full variable domain: NAGVMQNPRHLVRRRGQEARLRCSPMKGHSHVYWYRQLPEEGLKFMVYLQKENIIDESGMPKERFSAEFPKEGPSILRIQQVVRGDSAAYFCASSSGQGATGELFFGEGSRLTVL.

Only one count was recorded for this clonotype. This CDR3 is CASSPRPVREQYF. The CDR3 nucleotides read TGTGCCAGCAGCCCTCGGCCCGTCCGCGAGCAGTACTTC. The gene calls are TRBV5-4 and TRBJ2-7; D remains unclear. The ends were cut back, 4 bases at V and 6 bases at J, with 14 bases in the middle. The germline gives CDR1 SGHNT, CDR2 YYREEE (reference sequence). This CDR3 contains 13 residues.

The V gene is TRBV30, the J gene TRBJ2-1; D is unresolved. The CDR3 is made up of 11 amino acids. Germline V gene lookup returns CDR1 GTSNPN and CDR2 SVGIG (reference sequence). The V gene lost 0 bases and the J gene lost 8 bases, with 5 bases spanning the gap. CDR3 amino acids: CAWSVVDEQFF. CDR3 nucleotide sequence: TGTGCCTGGAGTGTTGTGGATGAGCAGTTCTTC.

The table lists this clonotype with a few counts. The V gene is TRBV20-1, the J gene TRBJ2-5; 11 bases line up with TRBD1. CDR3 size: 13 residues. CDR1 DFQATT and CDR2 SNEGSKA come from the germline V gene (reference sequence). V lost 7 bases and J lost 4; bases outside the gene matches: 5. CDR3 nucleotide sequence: TGCAGTGTTAGGGGGACAGGGGGAGAGACCCAGTACTTC. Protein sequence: CSVRGTGGETQYF.

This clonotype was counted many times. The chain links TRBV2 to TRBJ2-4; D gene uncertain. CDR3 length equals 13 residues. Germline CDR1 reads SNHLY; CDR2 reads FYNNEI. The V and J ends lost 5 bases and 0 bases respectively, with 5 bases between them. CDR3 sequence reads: CASSWEAKNIQYF. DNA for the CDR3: TGTGCCAGCAGTTGGGAAGCCAAAAACATTCAGTACTTC. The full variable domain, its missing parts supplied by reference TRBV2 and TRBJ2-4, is EPEVTQTPSHQVTQMGQEVILRCVPISNHLYFYWYRQILGQKVEFLVSFYNNEISEKSEIFDDQFSVERPDGSNFTLKIRSTKLEDSAMYFCASSWEAKNIQYFGAGTRLSVL.

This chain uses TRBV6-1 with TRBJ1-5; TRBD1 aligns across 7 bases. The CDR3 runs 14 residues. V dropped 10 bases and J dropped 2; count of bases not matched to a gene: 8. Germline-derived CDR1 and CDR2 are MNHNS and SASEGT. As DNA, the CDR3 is TGTGCCACCACGGCGGGACAGCGCAATCAGCCCCAGCATTTT. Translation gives CATTAGQRNQPQHF.

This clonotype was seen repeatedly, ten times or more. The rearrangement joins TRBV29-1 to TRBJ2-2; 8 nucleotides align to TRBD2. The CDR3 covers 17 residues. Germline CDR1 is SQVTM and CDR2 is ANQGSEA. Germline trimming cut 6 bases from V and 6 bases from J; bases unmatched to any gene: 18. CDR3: CSVTQGLSSGMAGELFF. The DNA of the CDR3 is TGCAGCGTAACCCAAGGATTGAGTAGCGGGATGGCCGGGGAGCTGTTTTTT.

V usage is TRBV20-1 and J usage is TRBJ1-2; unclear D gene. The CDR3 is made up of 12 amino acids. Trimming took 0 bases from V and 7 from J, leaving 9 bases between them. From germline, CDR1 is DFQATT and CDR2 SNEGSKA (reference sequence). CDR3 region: CSARDLPSGYTF. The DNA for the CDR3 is TGCAGTGCTAGAGATCTCCCGAGTGGCTACACCTTC.

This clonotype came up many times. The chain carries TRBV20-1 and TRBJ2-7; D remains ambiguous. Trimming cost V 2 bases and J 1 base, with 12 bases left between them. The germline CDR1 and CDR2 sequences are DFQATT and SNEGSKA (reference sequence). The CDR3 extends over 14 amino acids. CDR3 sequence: CSARRNTGSYEQYF. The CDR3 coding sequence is TGCAGTGCTAGACGCAACACTGGATCCTACGAGCAGTACTTC.

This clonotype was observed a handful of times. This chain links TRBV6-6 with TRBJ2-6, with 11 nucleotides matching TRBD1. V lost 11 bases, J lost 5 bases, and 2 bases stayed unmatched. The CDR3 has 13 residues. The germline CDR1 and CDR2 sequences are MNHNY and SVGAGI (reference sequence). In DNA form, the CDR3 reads TGTGCCGGACAGGGGGCTAGGGCCAACGTCCTGACTTTC. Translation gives CAGQGARANVLTF.

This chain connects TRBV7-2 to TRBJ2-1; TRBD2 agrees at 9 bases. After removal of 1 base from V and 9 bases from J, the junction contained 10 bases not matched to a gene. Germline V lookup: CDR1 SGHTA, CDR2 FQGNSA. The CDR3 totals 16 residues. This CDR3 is CASSLVGLAGKSEQFF. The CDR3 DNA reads TGTGCCAGCAGCTTAGTCGGGCTAGCGGGGAAAAGTGAGCAGTTCTTC.

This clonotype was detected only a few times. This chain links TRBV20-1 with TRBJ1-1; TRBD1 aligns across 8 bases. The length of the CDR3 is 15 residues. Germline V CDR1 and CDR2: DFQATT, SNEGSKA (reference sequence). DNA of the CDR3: TGCAGAGGTACAGGGGGTGGCCAAATGAACACTGAAGCTTTCTTT. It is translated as CRGTGGGQMNTEAFF.

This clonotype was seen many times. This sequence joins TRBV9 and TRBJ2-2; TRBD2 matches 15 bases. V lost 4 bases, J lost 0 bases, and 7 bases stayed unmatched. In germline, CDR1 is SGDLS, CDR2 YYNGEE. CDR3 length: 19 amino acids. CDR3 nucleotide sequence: TGTGCCAGCAGCCTAGGACTAGCGGGAGGGATATCGAACACCGGGGAGCTGTTTTTT. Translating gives CASSLGLAGGISNTGELFF.

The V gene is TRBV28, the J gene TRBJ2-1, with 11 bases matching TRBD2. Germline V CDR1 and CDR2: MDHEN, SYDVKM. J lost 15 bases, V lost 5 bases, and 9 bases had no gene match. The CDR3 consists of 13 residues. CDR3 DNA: TGTGCCAGCAGTCCGCCCTCCGGGACTAGCGGGTTCTTC. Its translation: CASSPPSGTSGFF.